The 21 T cell receptor beta chains reported below all come from one sample, sequenced in a study of blood T cells in healthy people across ages. A second PCR of 7 to 11 cycles used a sample-barcoded 5' primer and a J-beta primer mix. MiXCR was run by TCRdb on the 5' RACE reads, yielding one entry per CDR3 protein. This table holds 750,000 to 850,000 distinct CDR3 sequences, just under 25% found once. The sample also formed part of further work on T cells of mothers and their children.

Sequences were obtained from blood. These receptor sequences come from a boy aged 5-17 years in good health.

This clonotype was found a few times. The J gene is TRBJ2-1, the V gene TRBV7-2; D call uncertain. The CDR3 is 13 residues long. Trimming cost V 5 bases and J 5 bases, with 10 bases left between them. Germline V gene lookup returns CDR1 SGHTA and CDR2 FQGNSA. The CDR3 spells CASSQGRHNEQFF. The CDR3 nucleotides are TGTGCCAGCAGCCAAGGACGCCACAATGAGCAGTTCTTC.

There are a few counts of this clonotype. The V gene is TRBV2, the J gene TRBJ1-4; 9 bases are a match to TRBD1. Germline trimming cut 9 bases from V and 3 bases from J; bases unmatched to any gene: 8. This CDR3 region has 15 residues. The germline gives CDR1 SNHLY, CDR2 FYNNEI. This chain's CDR3 is CASGGQGVPNEKLFF. The CDR3 nucleotides read TGTGCCAGTGGGGGACAGGGCGTACCTAATGAAAAACTGTTTTTT.

This clonotype came up a few times. V and J are TRBV27 and TRBJ2-3; 7 positions agree with TRBD2. V trimming: 4 bases; J trimming: 2 bases; junction bases outside the gene matches: 12. The CDR3 spans 17 residues. Germline V lookup: CDR1 MNHEY, CDR2 SMNVEV (reference sequence). The CDR3 coding sequence is TGTGCCAGCAGTTCATTCCCTTGGAGCGGGAACACAGATACGCAGTATTTT. Translated, it gives CASSSFPWSGNTDTQYF.

The gene calls are TRBV12-3 or TRBV12-4 and TRBJ2-7, with D perhaps TRBD1 (5 bases). V was pared by 3 bases and J by 2 bases, with 14 bases between. The length of the CDR3 is 15 residues. As DNA, the CDR3 is TGTGCCAGCAGTTTCGACAGCCTCGATGCCTACGAGCAGTACTTC. This codes for CASSFDSLDAYEQYF.

V gene TRBV2 combines with J gene TRBJ2-5; 9 bases line up with TRBD1. The J call is uncertain, as TRBJ2-7 better fits the DNA end. Per germline, CDR1 SNHLY and CDR2 FYNNEI. This CDR3 is built from 16 residues. The CDR3 DNA sequence: TGTGCCAGCAGTGACCCAGGGACAGGGAGCGCCTACGAGCAGTACTTC. Translated, it gives CASSDPGTGSAYEQYF.

This clonotype has just a few counts. V usage is TRBV6-1 and J usage is TRBJ2-1, with D possibly being TRBD2 (6 bases). The CDR3 is 12 residues long. CDR1 is MNHNS, CDR2 SASEGT, per germline. Between the trimmed V and J ends, which lost 3 bases and 9 bases, there was a span of 9 bases. The CDR3 sequence is CASSDAGSEQFF. Written as DNA, the CDR3 is TGTGCCAGCAGTGATGCCGGGAGTGAGCAGTTCTTC.

This clonotype was seen only a few times. The chain employs TRBV27 and TRBJ2-1, with D unresolved. Germline CDR1 and CDR2: MNHEY and SMNVEV (reference sequence). The germline V and J ends were trimmed by 6 bases and 5 bases, with 14 bases remaining between them. The CDR3 spans 14 residues. In DNA, the CDR3 is TGTGCCAGCAGCTCCCGACCCGATCACAATGAGCAGTTCTTC. It yields the protein CASSSRPDHNEQFF.

The chain links TRBV6-2 or TRBV6-3 to TRBJ2-2; tentatively, D is TRBD1 (5 bases). Trimming removed 6 bases at V and 5 bases at J, with 13 bases between. The CDR3 consists of 14 residues. Per the germline V gene, CDR1 is MNHEY and CDR2 is SVGEGT. The CDR3 DNA reads as TGTGCCAGCAGCCCCCAGACAGTTACCGGGGAGCTGTTTTTT. Protein sequence: CASSPQTVTGELFF.

This clonotype was found a few times. The chain joins TRBV30 to TRBJ1-1; 7 bases match TRBD1. The germline V gene has CDR1 GTSNPN and CDR2 SVGIG (reference sequence). The CDR3 loop spans 13 amino acids. The V gene end was trimmed by 3 bases and the J gene end by 5 bases; junction bases not matched to a gene: 6. The CDR3 region is CAWRRTGGTEAFF. The CDR3 DNA sequence: TGTGCCTGGAGGCGGACAGGCGGGACTGAAGCTTTCTTT.

This clonotype has only a few counts. This chain uses TRBV15 with TRBJ2-1; D is perhaps TRBD2 (6 bases). V gave up 11 bases and J gave up 4 bases, with 24 bases separating them. The CDR3 contains 16 residues. Germline CDR1 reads LNHNV; CDR2 reads YYDKDF (reference sequence). In DNA form, the CDR3 reads TGTGCCTCCGGGGTCGGAGGGGTAAGGGCATACAATGAGCAGTTCTTC. Encoded protein: CASGVGGVRAYNEQFF. The full variable domain, rest sourced from reference TRBV15 and TRBJ2-1, is DAMVIQNPRYQVTQFGKPVTLSCSQTLNHNVMYWYQQKSSQAPKLLFHYYDKDFNNEADTPDNFQSRRPNTSFCFLDIRSPGLGDTAMYLCASGVGGVRAYNEQFFGPGTRLTVL.

This clonotype was detected ten times or more. CDR3 residues: CASSWGDQPQHF. CDR3 sequence (DNA): TGTGCCAGCAGTTGGGGGGATCAGCCCCAGCATTTT. The chain recombines TRBV7-9 with TRBJ1-5; possible D gene TRBD1, 5 bases. Trimming removed 6 bases at V and 5 bases at J, with 8 bases between. Germline-derived CDR1 and CDR2 are SEHNR and FQNEAQ (reference sequence). The CDR3 is 12 residues long.

The chain recombines TRBV2 with TRBJ2-2; TRBD2 might be the D (6 bases). This CDR3 has 17 amino acids. Per germline, CDR1 SNHLY and CDR2 FYNNEI. Trimming stripped 6 bases from V and 0 bases from J, with 17 bases between. The chain's CDR3 is CASRLSGSASNTGELFF. The CDR3 bases are TGTGCCAGCAGGCTTTCCGGGAGCGCCTCGAACACCGGGGAGCTGTTTTTT.

The chain is built from TRBV25-1 and TRBJ2-7, with unresolved D. Trimming took off 10 bases at V and 7 bases at J, with 14 bases between the two ends. Germline V gene sequence: CDR1 MGHDK, CDR2 SYGVNS. The CDR3 covers 11 residues. CDR3 nucleotide sequence: TGTGCCACCATTCCCCGTGGGGAGCAGTACTTC. Its protein product is CATIPRGEQYF.

V gene TRBV4-3 combines with J gene TRBJ1-4, with TRBD1 identical over 8 bases. Germline V gene data show CDR1 as LGHNA and CDR2 as YSLEER. J gave up 5 bases and V 0 bases, and 5 bases lay outside the gene matches. This CDR3 contains 16 residues. CDR3 region: CASSQEFRGLNEKLFF. CDR3 in DNA: TGCGCCAGCAGCCAAGAATTCAGGGGGCTGAATGAAAAACTGTTTTTT.

J is TRBJ1-2 and V is TRBV29-1; TRBD1 agrees at 7 bases. CDR3 size: 14 residues. Germline-derived CDR1 and CDR2 are SQVTM and ANQGSEA. Germline trimming cut 1 base from V and 2 bases from J; bases unmatched to any gene: 4. The CDR3 here is CSVEVGQANYGYTF. CDR3 nucleotide sequence: TGCAGCGTTGAAGTCGGACAGGCCAACTATGGCTACACCTTC.

The chain combines TRBV29-1 with TRBJ2-5; possibly TRBD2 for D (6 bases). The CDR3 has 11 residues. Germline V lookup: CDR1 SQVTM, CDR2 ANQGSEA. The V and J ends lost 6 bases and 11 bases respectively, with 16 bases between them. The CDR3 here is CSVRSSGEQYF. The CDR3 nucleotides are TGCAGCGTCCGGAGTAGCGGTGAGCAGTACTTC.

This clonotype was recorded a few times. The chain is built from TRBV29-1 and TRBJ2-7, with D maybe TRBD2 (5 bases). The CDR3 length is 11 residues. V was clipped by 1 base and J by 7 bases, with 8 bases between them. Germline V gene sequence: CDR1 SQVTM, CDR2 ANQGSEA. The CDR3 spells CSVEAGWEQYF. The DNA of the CDR3 is TGCAGCGTTGAAGCGGGGTGGGAGCAGTACTTC.

This chain joins TRBV28 and TRBJ2-2; 7 bases are shared with TRBD2. Germline assignment: CDR1 MDHEN and CDR2 SYDVKM. Germline trimming cut 3 bases from V and 6 bases from J; bases unmatched to any gene: 4. CDR3 length: 14 amino acids. CDR3: CASSLGRAAGELFF. In nucleotides, the CDR3 is TGTGCCAGCAGTTTGGGGAGGGCCGCCGGGGAGCTGTTTTTT.

This clonotype was recorded a few times. V usage is TRBV7-9 and J usage is TRBJ1-5; perhaps TRBD1 as D (6 bases). V lost 5 bases and J 4 bases, leaving 12 bases between the germline ends. Germline loops: CDR1 SEHNR, CDR2 FQNEAQ (reference sequence). The CDR3 is 14 amino acids. The CDR3 region has the DNA TGTGCCAGCAGCAGGGACATCGGTAATCAGCCCCAGCATTTT. It translates to CASSRDIGNQPQHF.

This clonotype has only a few counts. The chain employs TRBV7-2 and TRBJ2-2; TRBD1 is a possible D gene (5 bases). The V gene's germline CDR1 is SGHTA and CDR2 FQGNSA. CDR3 length equals 15 residues. V lost 5 bases to trimming and J lost 6 bases, with 16 bases between them. The CDR3 sequence: CASSRNGHMSGELFF. For the CDR3, the DNA is TGTGCCAGCAGCCGAAATGGACATATGTCCGGGGAGCTGTTTTTT.

This clonotype was seen a handful of times. The chain recombines TRBV7-6 with TRBJ2-5; 10 bases are shared with TRBD2. The tail of the sequence fits TRBJ2-7 better, so the J call may be wrong. CDR3 size: 14 residues. Germline CDR1 is SGHVS and CDR2 is FNYEAQ. CDR3 loop: CASGASGGGYEQYF. The CDR3 DNA is TGTGCCAGCGGGGCGAGCGGGGGGGGCTACGAGCAGTACTTC.